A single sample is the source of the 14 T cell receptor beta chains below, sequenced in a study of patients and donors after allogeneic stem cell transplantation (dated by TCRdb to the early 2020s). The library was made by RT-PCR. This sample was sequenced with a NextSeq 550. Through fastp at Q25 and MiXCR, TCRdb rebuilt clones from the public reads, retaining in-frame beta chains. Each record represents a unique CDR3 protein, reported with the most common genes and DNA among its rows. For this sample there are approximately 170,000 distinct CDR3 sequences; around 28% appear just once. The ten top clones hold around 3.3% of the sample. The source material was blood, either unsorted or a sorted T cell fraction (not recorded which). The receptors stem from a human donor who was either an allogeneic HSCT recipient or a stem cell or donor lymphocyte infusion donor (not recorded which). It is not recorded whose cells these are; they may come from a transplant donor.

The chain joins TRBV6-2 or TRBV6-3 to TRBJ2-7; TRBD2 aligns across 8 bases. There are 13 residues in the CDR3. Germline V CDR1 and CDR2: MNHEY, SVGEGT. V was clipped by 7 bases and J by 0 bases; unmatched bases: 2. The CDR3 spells CASNRGGSYEQYF. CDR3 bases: TGTGCCAGCAATCGGGGGGGCTCCTACGAGCAGTACTTC.

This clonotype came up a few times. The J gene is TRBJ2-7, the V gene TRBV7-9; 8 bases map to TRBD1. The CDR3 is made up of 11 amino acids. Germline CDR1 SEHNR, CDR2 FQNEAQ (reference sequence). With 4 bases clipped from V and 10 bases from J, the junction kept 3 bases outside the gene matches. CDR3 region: CASSWTGSQYF. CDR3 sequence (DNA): TGTGCCAGCAGCTGGACAGGGTCACAGTACTTC. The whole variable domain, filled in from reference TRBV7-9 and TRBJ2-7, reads DTGVSQNPRHKITKRGQNVTFRCDPISEHNRLYWYRQTLGQGPEFLTYFQNEAQLEKSRLLSDRFSAERPKGSFSTLEIQRTEQGDSAMYLCASSWTGSQYFGPGTRLTVT.

CDR3 in amino acids: CASSQDGGTVVNIQYF. The DNA of the CDR3 is TGTGCCAGCAGCCAAGACGGGGGGACAGTGGTAAACATTCAGTACTTC. The rearrangement uses TRBV4-2 and TRBJ2-4; D possibly matches TRBD1 or TRBD2 (7 bases each). The V gene lost 0 bases and the J gene lost 6 bases, with 15 bases spanning the gap. The germline gives CDR1 LGHNA, CDR2 YNFKEQ. This CDR3 is 16 amino acids long.

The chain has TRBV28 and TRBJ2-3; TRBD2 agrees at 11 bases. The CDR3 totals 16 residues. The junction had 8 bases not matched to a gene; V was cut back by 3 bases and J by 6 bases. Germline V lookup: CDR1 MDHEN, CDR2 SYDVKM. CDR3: CASSLGSGRAGDTQYF. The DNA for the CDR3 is TGTGCCAGCAGTTTGGGTAGCGGGAGGGCCGGGGATACGCAGTATTTT.

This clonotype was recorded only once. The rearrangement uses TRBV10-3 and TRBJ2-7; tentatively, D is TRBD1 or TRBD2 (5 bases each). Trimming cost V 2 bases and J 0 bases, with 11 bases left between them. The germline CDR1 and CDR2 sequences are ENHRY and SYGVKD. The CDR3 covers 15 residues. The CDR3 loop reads CAISEGGRGSYEQYF. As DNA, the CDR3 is TGTGCCATCAGTGAGGGAGGAAGGGGCTCCTACGAGCAGTACTTC.

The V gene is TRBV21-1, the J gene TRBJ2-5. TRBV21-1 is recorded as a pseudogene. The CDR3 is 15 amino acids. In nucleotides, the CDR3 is TGTGCCAGCAGCAAAGGGTGGACGGAACAGGAGACCCAGTACTTC. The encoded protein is CASSKGWTEQETQYF.

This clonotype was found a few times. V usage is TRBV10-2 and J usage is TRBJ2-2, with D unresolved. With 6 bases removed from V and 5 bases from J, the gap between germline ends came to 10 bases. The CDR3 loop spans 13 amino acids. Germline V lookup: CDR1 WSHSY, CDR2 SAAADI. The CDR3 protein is CASSSLVTGELFF. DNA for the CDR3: TGCGCCAGCAGCTCTCTTGTTACCGGGGAGCTGTTTTTT.

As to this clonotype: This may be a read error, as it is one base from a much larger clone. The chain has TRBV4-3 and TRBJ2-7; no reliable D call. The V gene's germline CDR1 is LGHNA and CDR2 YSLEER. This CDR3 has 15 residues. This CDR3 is CANSQDANLGYEQYF. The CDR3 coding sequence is TGCGCCAACAGCCAAGATGCGAACCTGGGGTACGAGCAGTACTTC.

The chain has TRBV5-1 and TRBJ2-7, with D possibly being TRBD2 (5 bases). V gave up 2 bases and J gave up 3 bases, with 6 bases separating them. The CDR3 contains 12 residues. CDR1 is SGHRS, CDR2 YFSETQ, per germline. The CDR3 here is CASSFGIYEQYF. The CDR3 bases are TGCGCCAGCAGCTTCGGGATCTACGAGCAGTACTTC. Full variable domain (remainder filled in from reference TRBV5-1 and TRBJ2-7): KAGVTQTPRYLIKTRGQQVTLSCSPISGHRSVSWYQQTPGQGLQFLFEYFSETQRNKGNFPGRFSGRQFSNSRSEMNVSTLELGDSALYLCASSFGIYEQYFGPGTRLTVT.

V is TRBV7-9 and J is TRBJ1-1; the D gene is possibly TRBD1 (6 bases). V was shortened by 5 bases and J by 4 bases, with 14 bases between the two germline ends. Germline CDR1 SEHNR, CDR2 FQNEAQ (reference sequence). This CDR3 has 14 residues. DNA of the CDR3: TGTGCCAGCAGCCTCCTGATACAGGGCACTGAAGCTTTCTTT. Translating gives CASSLLIQGTEAFF. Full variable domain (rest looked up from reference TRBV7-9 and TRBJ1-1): DTGVSQNPRHKITKRGQNVTFRCDPISEHNRLYWYRQTLGQGPEFLTYFQNEAQLEKSRLLSDRFSAERPKGSFSTLEIQRTEQGDSAMYLCASSLLIQGTEAFFGQGTRLTVV.

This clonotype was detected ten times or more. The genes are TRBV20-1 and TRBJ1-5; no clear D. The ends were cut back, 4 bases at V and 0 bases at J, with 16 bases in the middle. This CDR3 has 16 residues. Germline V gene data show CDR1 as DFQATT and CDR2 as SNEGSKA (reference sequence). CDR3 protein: CSAKAQTSYSNQPQHF. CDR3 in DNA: TGCAGTGCTAAAGCACAGACTTCTTATAGCAATCAGCCCCAGCATTTT.

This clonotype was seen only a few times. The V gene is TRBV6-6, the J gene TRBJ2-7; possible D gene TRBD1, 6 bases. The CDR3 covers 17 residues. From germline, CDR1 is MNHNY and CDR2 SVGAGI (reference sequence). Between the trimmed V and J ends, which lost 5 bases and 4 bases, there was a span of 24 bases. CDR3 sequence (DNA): TGTGCCAGCAGTCGAACACGAACCGGGACAACGACTTACGAGCAGTACTTC. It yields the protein CASSRTRTGTTTYEQYF.

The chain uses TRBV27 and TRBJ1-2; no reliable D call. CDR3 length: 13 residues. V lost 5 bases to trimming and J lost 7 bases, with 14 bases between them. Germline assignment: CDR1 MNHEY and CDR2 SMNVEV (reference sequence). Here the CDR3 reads CASSLRQGGGYTF. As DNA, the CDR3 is TGTGCCAGCAGTCTACGACAAGGCGGTGGCTACACCTTC.

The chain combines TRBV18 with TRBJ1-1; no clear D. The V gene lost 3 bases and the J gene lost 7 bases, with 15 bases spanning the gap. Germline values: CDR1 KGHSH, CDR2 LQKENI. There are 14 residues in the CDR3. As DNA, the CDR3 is TGTGCCAGCTCACCTCCGGGCCCTCTTATTGAAGCTTTCTTT. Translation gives CASSPPGPLIEAFF.